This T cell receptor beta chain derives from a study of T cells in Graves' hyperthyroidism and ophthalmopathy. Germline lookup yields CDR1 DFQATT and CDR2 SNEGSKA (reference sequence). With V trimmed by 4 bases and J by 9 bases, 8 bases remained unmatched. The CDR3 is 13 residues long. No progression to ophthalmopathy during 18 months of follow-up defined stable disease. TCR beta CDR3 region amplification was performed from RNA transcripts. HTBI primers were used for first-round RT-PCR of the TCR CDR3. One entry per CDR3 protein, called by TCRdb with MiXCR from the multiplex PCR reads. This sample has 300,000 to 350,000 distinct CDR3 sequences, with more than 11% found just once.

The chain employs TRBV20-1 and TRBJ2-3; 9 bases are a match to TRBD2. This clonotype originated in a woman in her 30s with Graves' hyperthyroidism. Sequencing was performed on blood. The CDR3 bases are TGCAGTGCTACCCCGGCGGGAGGGCAGACGCAGTATTTT. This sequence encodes CSATPAGGQTQYF.